Listed here are 20 T cell receptor beta chains from one sample, sequenced in a study of blood T cell repertoires in COVID-19. Assay: immunoSEQ multiplex PCR; the TCRdb copy retains only in-frame clones and omits some. The data show some 75,000 clones, 80% seen once. The sequenced material came from peripheral blood. The receptors originated from a man aged 50-59 years with COVID-19, enrolled during active disease.

This clone appeared a few times. The chain recombines TRBV6-6 with TRBJ2-5; possible D gene TRBD1, 6 bases. V dropped 6 bases and J dropped 5 bases, with 13 bases sitting between them. The germline gives CDR1 MNHNY, CDR2 SVGAGI (reference sequence). CDR3 length: 13 residues. The CDR3 loop is CASRRRGMETQYF. CDR3 nucleotide sequence: TGTGCCAGCAGACGAAGGGGGATGGAGACCCAGTACTTC.

This clone was observed a few times. The chain is built from TRBV10-3 and TRBJ1-1, with D perhaps matching TRBD1 (6 bases). The CDR3 totals 13 residues. Trimming took off 4 bases at V and 6 bases at J, with 12 bases between the two ends. Germline lookup yields CDR1 ENHRY and CDR2 SYGVKD. The CDR3 DNA is TGTGCCATCAGTGTAGGGGACAACGCTGAAGCTTTCTTT. Protein product: CAISVGDNAEAFF.

The chain joins TRBV27 to TRBJ1-1, with 7 bases matching TRBD1. J was trimmed by 10 bases and V by 6 bases; bases with no gene match: 11. The CDR3 is made up of 13 amino acids. Germline lookup yields CDR1 MNHEY and CDR2 SMNVEV (reference sequence). The CDR3 spells CASSLRQGGAAFF. CDR3 DNA sequence: TGTGCCAGCAGCCTACGACAGGGTGGCGCAGCTTTCTTT.

The genes are TRBV2 and TRBJ2-2; 7 bases fit TRBD1. J was trimmed by 6 bases and V by 6 bases; bases with no gene match: 10. CDR3 size: 15 residues. Germline V gives CDR1 SNHLY, CDR2 FYNNEI. Here the CDR3 reads CASSRGQFVAGELFF. CDR3 nucleotides: TGTGCCAGCAGCCGGGGACAGTTCGTCGCCGGGGAGCTGTTTTTT.

V usage is TRBV10-3 and J usage is TRBJ2-5, with TRBD1 matching 9 bases. Unmatched junction bases numbered 7, after V lost 3 bases and J lost 2 bases. This CDR3 is built from 16 residues. Germline CDR1 is ENHRY and CDR2 is SYGVKD. The CDR3 DNA reads TGTGCCATCAGTGATCCGGGACAGGGATTGCAAGAGACCCAGTACTTC. Translating it yields CAISDPGQGLQETQYF.

The chain joins TRBV18 to TRBJ2-1; 12 bases line up with TRBD2. Germline V gives CDR1 KGHSH, CDR2 LQKENI. The length of the CDR3 is 15 residues. The trim removed 5 bases at V and 7 bases at J, leaving 6 bases unmatched. The CDR3 protein is CASSSLTSGSNEQFF. The CDR3 region has the DNA TGTGCCAGCTCATCTTTGACTAGCGGGAGTAATGAGCAGTTCTTC.

V usage is TRBV6-2 or TRBV6-3 and J usage is TRBJ2-3; 7 bases are shared with TRBD1. V was clipped by 2 bases and J by 4 bases; unmatched bases: 12. CDR1 and CDR2 (germline): MNHEY, SVGEGT. This CDR3 is built from 17 residues. DNA of the CDR3: TGTGCCAGCAGTTACGCACTGGGACAGAAGGGTGCAGATACGCAGTATTTT. Its translation: CASSYALGQKGADTQYF.

The rearrangement joins TRBV2 to TRBJ2-7, with D tentatively TRBD2 (5 bases). Germline CDR1 SNHLY, CDR2 FYNNEI. This CDR3 is 13 amino acids long. The ends were cut back, 6 bases at V and 2 bases at J, with 11 bases in the middle. The CDR3 spells CASREDFAYEQYF. The CDR3 coding sequence is TGTGCCAGCAGGGAGGACTTCGCCTACGAGCAGTACTTC.

The CDR3 bases are TGTGCCAGCAGAGGGGGCTCGCACACTGAAGCTTTCTTT. This codes for CASRGGSHTEAFF. The chain couples TRBV27 to TRBJ1-1; TRBD1 aligns across 7 bases. Germline CDR1 reads MNHEY; CDR2 reads SMNVEV (reference sequence). V lost 6 bases and J lost 3; bases outside the gene matches: 4. CDR3 length: 13 residues.

The rearrangement links TRBV6-5 to TRBJ2-7; TRBD1 matches 8 bases. The CDR3 contains 14 residues. V lost 5 bases and J lost 4; bases outside the gene matches: 7. Looked up from germline, CDR1 is MNHEY and CDR2 is SVGAGI. Written as DNA, the CDR3 is TGTGCCAGCAGTACACAGACAGGGGTGTACGAGCAGTACTTC. Its protein product is CASSTQTGVYEQYF.

The rearrangement uses TRBV30 and TRBJ1-5; possible D gene TRBD1, 5 bases. Germline V gene lookup returns CDR1 GTSNPN and CDR2 SVGIG (reference sequence). CDR3 length equals 14 residues. Deletions cut 4 bases from V and 1 base from J, with 11 bases between. The CDR3 nucleotides read TGTGCCTGGAACCAGGACATAAGCAATCAGCCCCAGCATTTT. Residues: CAWNQDISNQPQHF.

This chain connects TRBV6-1 to TRBJ2-1, with TRBD1 matching 8 bases. The CDR3 is 14 amino acids. The V gene end was trimmed by 0 bases and the J gene end by 7 bases; junction bases not matched to a gene: 2. Germline CDR1 is MNHNS and CDR2 is SASEGT. The CDR3 nucleotides read TGTGCCAGCAGTGAAGCAACAGGGGGGAATGAGCAGTTCTTC. Its translation: CASSEATGGNEQFF.

This chain links TRBV19 with TRBJ2-2, with TRBD2 matching over 11 bases. Unmatched junction bases numbered 7, after V lost 7 bases and J lost 6 bases. The CDR3 contains 15 residues. Per germline, CDR1 LNHDA and CDR2 SQIVND (reference sequence). CDR3 in amino acids: CASKAGSGRAGELFF. In nucleotides, the CDR3 is TGTGCCAGTAAGGCGGGTAGCGGGAGGGCCGGGGAGCTGTTTTTT.

This clone was seen more than once but under ten times. The V gene is TRBV6-5, the J gene TRBJ2-7; the D gene is possibly TRBD2 (6 bases). The CDR3 contains 13 residues. V was pared by 10 bases and J by 1 base, with 14 bases between. The germline V gene has CDR1 MNHEY and CDR2 SVGAGI. DNA of the CDR3: TGTGCCACCTCGGCGGGAAATTCCTACGAGCAGTACTTC. Its translation: CATSAGNSYEQYF.

The chain has TRBV6-5 and TRBJ2-7; 7 bases are shared with TRBD1. The CDR3 runs 14 residues. CDR1 is MNHEY and CDR2 is SVGAGI in the germline V gene. J was trimmed by 1 base and V by 5 bases; bases with no gene match: 5. CDR3: CASSQTGSSYEQYF. In nucleotides, the CDR3 is TGTGCCAGCAGTCAGACAGGGTCTTCCTACGAGCAGTACTTC.

This clone was counted only a few times. The J gene is TRBJ2-7, the V gene TRBV30, with D tentatively TRBD2 (6 bases). The length of the CDR3 is 14 residues. Per germline, CDR1 GTSNPN and CDR2 SVGIG (reference sequence). V was shortened by 1 base and J by 1 base, with 11 bases between the two germline ends. As DNA, the CDR3 is TGTGCCTGGAGTGGCGGGGCCTTGTCCTACGAGCAGTACTTC. Its translation is CAWSGGALSYEQYF.

This clone came up once. The rearrangement uses TRBV24-1 and TRBJ2-1; no clear D. This CDR3 contains 15 residues. V was pared by 7 bases and J by 6 bases, with 18 bases between. The germline gives CDR1 KGHDR, CDR2 SFDVKD. Written as DNA, the CDR3 is TGTGCCACCAGGTCTAACTTGCCCTCTTTCAATGAGCAGTTCTTC. Translating gives CATRSNLPSFNEQFF.

The chain is built from TRBV6-1 and TRBJ1-2, with 7 bases fitting TRBD1. The CDR3 consists of 14 residues. Trimming removed 3 bases from V and 5 bases from J; junction bases left unmatched: 6. From germline, CDR1 is MNHNS and CDR2 SASEGT. The chain's CDR3 is CASSDRDSPYGYTF. CDR3 DNA sequence: TGTGCCAGCAGTGATCGGGACAGTCCTTATGGCTACACCTTC.

V gene TRBV27 combines with J gene TRBJ2-7; 12 positions match TRBD2. The trim removed 5 bases at V and 7 bases at J, leaving 6 bases unmatched. This CDR3 spans 14 amino acids. The germline gives CDR1 MNHEY, CDR2 SMNVEV (reference sequence). CDR3 DNA sequence: TGTGCCAGCAGTCGGACTAGCGGGATAGGGGAGCAGTACTTC. Translating it yields CASSRTSGIGEQYF.

V and J are TRBV3-1 (or the pseudogene TRBV3-2) and TRBJ2-1; 8 nucleotides match TRBD2. This CDR3 is built from 12 residues. The J segment lost 10 bases and the V segment lost 1 base, leaving 0 bases of the junction unmatched. Germline lookup yields CDR1 LGHDT and CDR2 YNNKEL (reference sequence). CDR3 amino acids: CASSQVAGEQFF. The CDR3 region has the DNA TGTGCCAGCAGCCAAGTAGCGGGAGAGCAGTTCTTC.